The TCR beta chain under discussion was sequenced for a study of vaccination effects on CD4 cells after COVID-19. As for the study in general: Post-vaccine sample collection fell at a median of 72 days after the second dose.

This clone has just a few counts. Antigen specificity is unknown. ViraFEST expansion of antigen-specific CD4+ T cells with viral peptide pools preceded sequencing. With roughly nine days of culture completed, CD4+ T cells were isolated. The vaccine given was either BNT162b2 or mRNA-1273, in two doses. It was with approximately 10 IU/ml IL-2 and about 10 ug/ml peptides that some 1.8 million PBMC per well were cultured. Cells had half their medium changed to IL-2 medium on days 3 and 7. Produced via immunoSEQ multiplex PCR; TCRdb's table is partial and in-frame only. The table includes about 50,000 clones, 65% to 75% detected once. Trimming shortened V by 2 bases and J by 1 base, and 9 bases separated the two germline ends. The CDR3 covers 14 residues. Germline V gene data show CDR1 as SGHVS and CDR2 as FNYEAQ. Notes on the study in general: In healthy vaccinees, only 1 of 255 vaccine-induced clones cross-reacted with common cold coronaviruses.

The chain couples TRBV7-6 to TRBJ2-7; possibly TRBD1 or TRBD2 for D (5 bases each). This clonotype was sampled from a human donor who received a COVID-19 vaccine. The sequencing used CD4+ T cells from PBMCs cultured with HCoV-OC43 spike peptides, collected after COVID-19 vaccination. The sample's subset: HCoV-OC43 spike overlapping peptide pool stimulation. For the CDR3, the DNA is TGTGCCAGCAGCTTAAGTGAGGGGTCCTACGAGCAGTACTTC. It codes for CASSLSEGSYEQYF.